The sequence of this TCR beta chain was determined in a study of blood T cell repertoires in COVID-19. For the study at large: COVID-19 samples, acute and convalescent, were from the United States, Italy and Spain. In each case, the material was cDNA or gDNA derived from T cells, B-cell-depleted T cells, or PBMCs.

This clone has a handful of counts. In the authors' workflow: Scientists estimated how many nucleated cells there were by amplifying reference gene primers. Here immunoSEQ multiplex PCR was the method, and the copy in TCRdb shows in-frame clones only, minus some. The D gene and trimming were derived from the DNA, and the V and J assignments and clone size from that table. The top ten hold roughly 1.4% of the sample, which has 55,000 to 75,000 clones, approximately 89% seen once. Germline-derived CDR1 and CDR2 are LNHDA and SQIVND (reference sequence). The CDR3 totals 15 residues. V was shortened by 3 bases and J by 7 bases, with 15 bases between the two germline ends.

The chain uses TRBV19 and TRBJ1-4; tentatively, D is TRBD1 (5 bases). The TCR sequence derives from a man in his fifties or sixties with acute or convalescent COVID-19. Sequenced: peripheral blood. The CDR3 nucleotides are TGTGCCAGTAGTATTTCCGGAGGGGAGCGTGAAAAACTGTTTTTT. Its translation: CASSISGGEREKLFF.